The rows below give T cell receptor beta chains drawn from one sample of a study of T cell repertoires in cytomegalovirus infection. TCRdb reprocessed the reads via MiXCR and lists one record per CDR3 protein. This table holds 500,000 to 600,000 distinct CDR3 sequences, about 15% found once. The sample was CD8+ T cells from PBMCs. These receptors all come from a human donor in good health (CMV status not recorded). Some clones in this sample may be carry-over from other donors' samples. Each CDR3 is given with its conserved first and last residue. The order of the fields is J gene, clone size, D gene, V gene, CDR3 protein, CDR3 DNA. The D gene is left open where the match is weak. Part of the rows lack a size; the others show once, few, many or a class for expanded clones.

TRBJ2-3 many - TRBV19 CASSTVDLADTQYF TGTGCCAGTAGTACGGTCGACTTGGCAGATACGCAGTATTTT
TRBJ2-1 few TRBD2 TRBV5-1 CASSLEAGEASGEQFF TGCGCCAGCAGCTTGGAGGCGGGAGAAGCATCGGGTGAGCAGTTCTTC
TRBJ1-2 - - TRBV11-2 CASSLGFPYRVYGYTF TGTGCCAGCAGCTTAGGTTTCCCGTACAGAGTATATGGCTACACCTTC
TRBJ2-7 few - TRBV10-3 CAIRAQDAYEQYF TGTGCCATCAGGGCCCAGGACGCCTACGAGCAGTACTTC
TRBJ1-1 many - TRBV7-3 CASSPHGDFPNTEAFF TGTGCCAGCAGCCCCCATGGGGACTTCCCGAACACTGAAGCTTTCTTT
TRBJ2-1 - TRBD2 TRBV7-4 CASRPLAGQYNEQFF TGTGCCAGCAGACCACTAGCGGGACAGTACAATGAGCAGTTCTTC
TRBJ1-1 many - TRBV7-3 CASSAGPSTEAFF TGTGCCAGCAGCGCAGGGCCGAGTACTGAAGCTTTCTTT
TRBJ1-5 few - TRBV6-6 CASMGTNNQPQHF TGTGCCAGCATGGGGACAAACAATCAGCCCCAGCATTTT
TRBJ2-3 many - TRBV29-1 CSVEASEPTNTQYF TGCAGCGTTGAAGCTAGTGAGCCTACAAATACGCAGTATTTT
TRBJ2-2 many - TRBV6-6 CADKSNTGELFF TGTGCCGACAAGTCGAACACCGGGGAGCTGTTTTTT
TRBJ2-1 once - TRBV12-5 CVSGLPPGRSSYNEQFF TGTGTTAGTGGTTTGCCCCCGGGACGGAGCTCCTACAATGAGCAGTTCTTC
TRBJ1-1 - - TRBV29-1 CSVEVNTEAFF TGCAGCGTTGAAGTGAACACTGAAGCTTTCTTT
TRBJ2-7 many TRBD1 TRBV6-5 CASSYSAGGYEQYF TGTGCCAGCAGTTACTCGGCAGGGGGCTACGAGCAGTACTTC
TRBJ2-7 few - TRBV6-6 CASSAALPEQYF TGTGCCAGCAGTGCGGCCCTCCCGGAGCAGTACTTC
TRBJ2-1 few - TRBV7-4 CASSLQQEGLLDEQFF TGTGCCAGCAGCTTACAGCAGGAGGGCCTACTCGATGAGCAGTTCTTC
TRBJ1-2 many TRBD1 TRBV7-2 CASSAPGTGDGYTF TGTGCCAGCAGCGCACCCGGGACAGGGGATGGCTACACCTTC